The 32 T cell receptor beta chains in this list originate from one sample, sequenced in a study of cytomegalovirus exposure and HLA in healthy donors. PCR was performed using 60 Vbeta and 13 Jbeta primers. TCRdb's table, derived via immunoSEQ multiplex PCR, lists solely in-frame clones and lacks some. The data hold some 130,000 clones, with around 73% observed a single time. The material sequenced was PBMCs. Source of these receptors: a woman in her forties in good health and CMV-seronegative.

This chain links TRBV4-3 with TRBJ1-5; a weak D match, TRBD1 (6 bases). Germline V gene sequence: CDR1 LGHNA, CDR2 YSLEER. Trimming took 3 bases from V and 0 from J, leaving 15 bases between them. The CDR3 sequence is 17 residues long. The CDR3 DNA reads as TGCGCCAGCAGCCAGATGGTGGGGGCAAATAGCAATCAGCCCCAGCATTTT. Its translation: CASSQMVGANSNQPQHF.

The J gene is TRBJ1-1, the V gene TRBV10-3; 7 bases agree with TRBD1. CDR1 is ENHRY and CDR2 is SYGVKD in the germline V gene. The CDR3 is 16 residues long. The V gene end was trimmed by 3 bases and the J gene end by 0 bases; junction bases not matched to a gene: 7. The CDR3 DNA sequence: TGTGCCATCAGTGATCCGGGACAGATGATGAACACTGAAGCTTTCTTT. Translated: CAISDPGQMMNTEAFF.

The CDR3 loop is CASTGGWETQYF. In DNA form, the CDR3 reads TGTGCCAGCACGGGGGGCTGGGAGACCCAGTACTTC. The V gene is TRBV2, the J gene TRBJ2-5; TRBD2 might be the D (7 bases). Germline loops: CDR1 SNHLY, CDR2 FYNNEI. The CDR3 consists of 12 residues. Deletions cut 7 bases from V and 5 bases from J, with 11 bases between.

J is TRBJ1-6 and V is TRBV6-6; D unresolved. Germline V lookup: CDR1 MNHNY, CDR2 SVGAGI (reference sequence). The CDR3 extends over 12 amino acids. With 2 bases removed from V and 11 bases from J, the gap between germline ends came to 7 bases. This CDR3 is CASSYDMTPLHF. In DNA, the CDR3 is TGTGCCAGCAGTTACGACATGACACCCCTCCACTTT.

CDR3 amino acids: CASSNAGIQGPNTEAFF. For the CDR3, the DNA is TGTGCCAGCAGCAACGCGGGGATACAGGGGCCGAACACTGAAGCTTTCTTT. The chain combines TRBV13 with TRBJ1-1; 7 bases map to TRBD1. CDR1 and CDR2 (germline): PRHDT, FYEKMQ (reference sequence). CDR3 length equals 17 residues. Germline trimming cut 5 bases from V and 1 base from J; bases unmatched to any gene: 13.

A few counts support this clone. The chain joins TRBV2 to TRBJ1-2; 8 bases agree with TRBD1. The V segment lost 5 bases and the J segment 3 bases; nucleotides outside the gene matches: 8. The length of the CDR3 is 15 residues. Germline V gene sequence: CDR1 SNHLY, CDR2 FYNNEI. DNA for the CDR3: TGTGCCAGCAGTCAAGGACAGGGTGGAGACTATGGCTACACCTTC. Encoded protein: CASSQGQGGDYGYTF.

V and J are TRBV2 and TRBJ2-3, with TRBD2 as a possible D gene (6 bases). The CDR3 is 16 amino acids. From germline, CDR1 is SNHLY and CDR2 FYNNEI. The V gene lost 6 bases and the J gene lost 2 bases, with 18 bases spanning the gap. The CDR3 here is CASRTGDLEYTDTQYF. In DNA form, the CDR3 reads TGTGCCAGCAGAACCGGGGACTTGGAATACACAGATACGCAGTATTTT.

The rearrangement uses TRBV9 and TRBJ2-2, with 7 bases that match TRBD2. There are 15 residues in the CDR3. The ends lost 6 bases at V and 7 bases at J; junction bases unmatched: 12. Germline V gene data show CDR1 as SGDLS and CDR2 as YYNGEE. CDR3 amino acids: CASTLRGDALGELFF. The DNA of the CDR3 is TGTGCCAGCACCCTACGGGGGGACGCCCTCGGGGAGCTGTTTTTT.

The chain is built from TRBV4-1 and TRBJ1-2; a possible D gene is TRBD1 (6 bases). The CDR3 contains 16 residues. Trimming cost V 6 bases and J 2 bases, with 19 bases left between them. Germline V gene sequence: CDR1 MGHRA, CDR2 YSYEKL. The CDR3 reads CASRGTGFSSNYGYTF. The CDR3 DNA sequence: TGCGCCAGCAGGGGTACAGGGTTTTCCTCGAACTATGGCTACACCTTC.

V is TRBV15 and J is TRBJ1-5; weak D call: TRBD1 (5 bases). V lost 0 bases and J 2 bases, leaving 8 bases between the germline ends. This CDR3 contains 15 residues. Per the germline V gene, CDR1 is LNHNV and CDR2 is YYDKDF (reference sequence). CDR3 amino acids: CATSRDGGGNQPQHF. CDR3 sequence (DNA): TGTGCCACCAGCAGAGATGGAGGGGGCAATCAGCCCCAGCATTTT.

V and J are TRBV7-9 and TRBJ2-2; tentatively, D is TRBD2 (6 bases). The germline V gene encodes CDR1 SEHNR and CDR2 FQNEAQ (reference sequence). This CDR3 comprises 14 residues. CDR3 nucleotides: TGTTTAACCGCGGGGAACAGTTACACCGGGGAGCTGTTTTTT. Translating it yields CLTAGNSYTGELFF.

This chain uses TRBV9 with TRBJ1-5; tentatively, D is TRBD1 (6 bases). Germline V gene data show CDR1 as SGDLS and CDR2 as YYNGEE. The CDR3 sequence is 15 residues long. V lost 0 bases to trimming and J lost 2 bases, with 9 bases between them. The CDR3 DNA reads TGTGCCAGCAGCGTAGGACAGGTCGGCAATCAGCCCCAGCATTTT. Its protein is CASSVGQVGNQPQHF.

The chain couples TRBV7-8 to TRBJ2-3, with a tentative D call TRBD2 (7 bases). CDR3 length: 14 residues. In germline, CDR1 is SGHVS, CDR2 FQNEAQ. Between the trimmed V and J ends, which lost 6 bases and 4 bases, there was a span of 14 bases. The CDR3 protein is CASRRGGGSDTQYF. DNA of the CDR3: TGTGCCAGCAGGAGGGGGGGCGGGTCAGATACGCAGTATTTT.

V and J are TRBV18 and TRBJ2-7; perhaps TRBD1 as D (5 bases). Trimming pared 6 bases from V and 4 bases from J, leaving 16 bases between. The germline gives CDR1 KGHSH, CDR2 LQKENI. The CDR3 covers 14 residues. The CDR3 spells CASSSQGPKYEQYV. DNA for the CDR3: TGTGCCAGCTCTTCTCAGGGTCCGAAGTACGAGCAGTACGTC.

J is TRBJ2-2 and V is TRBV7-3; tentatively, D is TRBD1 (5 bases). Trimming pared 5 bases from V and 7 bases from J, leaving 20 bases between. CDR1 SGHTA and CDR2 FQGTGA come from the germline V gene. The CDR3 length is 16 residues. The DNA for the CDR3 is TGTGCCAGCAGCCCTTCCAGGGCAAATCACCTCGGGGAGCTGTTTTTT. This encodes CASSPSRANHLGELFF.

This chain's CDR3 is CASSGLGTRGANEQFF. CDR3 nucleotide sequence: TGTGCCAGCAGCGGGCTAGGGACTAGAGGGGCCAATGAGCAGTTCTTC. V gene TRBV7-9 combines with J gene TRBJ2-1, with TRBD2 identical over 8 bases. The CDR3 runs to 16 residues. Germline assignment: CDR1 SEHNR and CDR2 FQNEAQ (reference sequence). V trimming: 5 bases; J trimming: 6 bases; junction bases outside the gene matches: 12.

A single count supports this clone. The chain joins TRBV9 to TRBJ2-3, with 13 bases aligning to TRBD2. V lost 2 bases, J lost 1 base, and 10 bases stayed unmatched. Germline V lookup: CDR1 SGDLS, CDR2 YYNGEE. There are 19 residues in the CDR3. The CDR3 coding sequence is TGTGCCAGCAGCGTTCGGACTAGCGGGGGCTCACAGGGCACAGATACGCAGTATTTT. This gives the protein CASSVRTSGGSQGTDTQYF.

This clone turned up a few times. The CDR3 coding sequence is TGCGCCAGCAGCCAAGCAACAGGGTACTCGGAGACCCAGTACTTC. Its translation: CASSQATGYSETQYF. V is TRBV4-3 and J is TRBJ2-5, with D maybe TRBD1 (6 bases). V shed 1 base and J shed 5 bases, with 14 bases lying between them. The CDR3 spans 15 residues. Germline V lookup: CDR1 LGHNA, CDR2 YSLEER.

The rearrangement joins TRBV7-8 to TRBJ1-2; TRBD1 aligns across 9 bases. Looked up from germline, CDR1 is SGHVS and CDR2 is FQNEAQ. This CDR3 contains 19 residues. V shed 2 bases, J shed 3 bases, and the junction held 16 bases outside the gene matches. CDR3 sequence (DNA): TGTGCCAGCAGCTTATATACCGGGACAGGGTCCACTCGGTACTATGGCTACACCTTC. Residues: CASSLYTGTGSTRYYGYTF. Combining the CDR3 with reference TRBV7-8 and TRBJ1-2 gives the whole variable domain GAGVSQSPRYKVAKRGQDVALRCDPISGHVSLFWYQQALGQGPEFLTYFQNEAQLDKSGLPSDRFFAERPEGSVSTLKIQRTQQEDSAVYLCASSLYTGTGSTRYYGYTFGSGTRLTVV.

This chain joins TRBV5-4 and TRBJ2-3, with D possibly being TRBD2 (6 bases). Germline V lookup: CDR1 SGHNT, CDR2 YYREEE (reference sequence). V was clipped by 5 bases and J by 6 bases, with 16 bases between them. The length of the CDR3 is 14 residues. CDR3 coding DNA: TGTGCCAGCAGGCCGGGAGCAGCGGCGGATACGCAGTATTTT. Protein product: CASRPGAAADTQYF.

This clone was counted only a few times. This chain joins TRBV10-3 and TRBJ1-4; TRBD1 aligns across 9 bases. Per germline, CDR1 ENHRY and CDR2 SYGVKD. The V and J ends lost 3 bases and 5 bases, in that order; junction bases with no gene match: 4. This CDR3 contains 15 residues. CDR3: CAISDSQGANEKLFF. The DNA for the CDR3 is TGTGCCATCAGTGATTCACAGGGGGCGAATGAAAAACTGTTTTTT.

V and J are TRBV7-3 and TRBJ2-1, with D hard to call. This CDR3 is built from 17 residues. The germline gives CDR1 SGHTA, CDR2 FQGTGA. V lost 3 bases and J lost 1, with 16 bases in between. This CDR3 reads CASSFFTRSGSYNEQFF. For the CDR3, the DNA is TGTGCCAGCAGCTTCTTTACGCGATCAGGATCCTACAATGAGCAGTTCTTC. Supplemented by reference TRBV7-3 and TRBJ2-1, the full variable domain reads GAGVSQTPSNKVTEKGKYVELRCDPISGHTALYWYRQSLGQGPEFLIYFQGTGAADDSGLPNDRFFAVRPEGSVSTLKIQRTERGDSAVYLCASSFFTRSGSYNEQFFGPGTRLTVL.

The V and J genes are TRBV27 and TRBJ1-2; D is ambiguous. Between the trimmed V and J ends, which lost 4 bases and 3 bases, there was a span of 12 bases. Germline assignment: CDR1 MNHEY and CDR2 SMNVEV (reference sequence). The length of the CDR3 is 14 residues. CDR3 loop: CASSSGIGDYGYTF. DNA of the CDR3: TGTGCCAGCAGTTCAGGAATCGGGGACTATGGCTACACCTTC.

On this clone: Relative to the germline gene, one junction end is altered; a read error may explain this. The chain couples TRBV13 to TRBJ1-1; tentative D call: TRBD1 (5 bases). The germline gives CDR1 PRHDT, CDR2 FYEKMQ (reference sequence). The CDR3 spans 12 residues. The CDR3 nucleotides are TGTGCCAGCAGCTTAGGGGGTTCGGGGGTGGTCTTT. This encodes CASSLGGSGVVF.

The chain employs TRBV4-1 and TRBJ1-5; no definite D call. Trimming removed 0 bases at V and 0 bases at J, with 3 bases between. The CDR3 is made up of 14 amino acids. The germline V gene encodes CDR1 MGHRA and CDR2 YSYEKL. DNA for the CDR3: TGCGCCAGCAGCCAAGAGAGTAGCAATCAGCCCCAGCATTTT. It is translated as CASSQESSNQPQHF.

V usage is TRBV7-9 and J usage is TRBJ2-2; D is undetermined. Trimming took off 1 base at V and 2 bases at J, with 11 bases between the two ends. The germline V gene has CDR1 SEHNR and CDR2 FQNEAQ (reference sequence). The CDR3 has 16 amino acids. For the CDR3, the DNA is TGTGCCAGCAGCTTAGGCCAACTCATTAACACCGGGGAGCTGTTTTTT. Encoded protein: CASSLGQLINTGELFF. The whole variable domain, remainder taken from reference TRBV7-9 and TRBJ2-2, is DTGVSQNPRHKITKRGQNVTFRCDPISEHNRLYWYRQTLGQGPEFLTYFQNEAQLEKSRLLSDRFSAERPKGSFSTLEIQRTEQGDSAMYLCASSLGQLINTGELFFGEGSRLTVL.

J is TRBJ2-1 and V is TRBV2; TRBD1 agrees at 9 bases. The CDR3 loop spans 15 amino acids. Looked up from germline, CDR1 is SNHLY and CDR2 is FYNNEI. With 0 bases clipped from V and 5 bases from J, the junction kept 2 bases outside the gene matches. The CDR3 spells CASSEARTGDNEQFF. In DNA, the CDR3 is TGTGCCAGCAGTGAAGCCCGGACAGGGGACAATGAGCAGTTCTTC. The entire variable domain, with the rest obtained from reference TRBV2 and TRBJ2-1, is as follows: EPEVTQTPSHQVTQMGQEVILRCVPISNHLYFYWYRQILGQKVEFLVSFYNNEISEKSEIFDDQFSVERPDGSNFTLKIRSTKLEDSAMYFCASSEARTGDNEQFFGPGTRLTVL.

The genes are TRBV15 and TRBJ1-2; 7 bases align to TRBD1. The CDR3 extends over 15 amino acids. Germline assignment: CDR1 LNHNV and CDR2 YYDKDF (reference sequence). Losses at the gene ends were 1 base for V and 7 bases for J; bases not matched to a gene: 9. CDR3 amino acids: CATSRVDREGGGYTF. As DNA, the CDR3 is TGTGCCACCAGCAGAGTTGACAGGGAAGGCGGTGGCTACACCTTC.

V gene TRBV28 combines with J gene TRBJ1-1; no firm D call. Germline loops: CDR1 MDHEN, CDR2 SYDVKM. CDR3 length: 12 amino acids. V was cut by 2 bases and J by 6 bases, with 7 bases left in between. The CDR3 loop reads CASSLELAEAFF. CDR3 DNA sequence: TGTGCCAGCAGTTTAGAGCTAGCTGAAGCTTTCTTT.

This sequence joins TRBV2 and TRBJ1-5, with 10 nucleotides matching TRBD1. Germline V gives CDR1 SNHLY, CDR2 FYNNEI. Losses at the gene ends were 6 bases for V and 7 bases for J; bases not matched to a gene: 9. The CDR3 covers 15 residues. CDR3 amino acids: CASRARTGGLQPQHF. Here the CDR3 DNA reads TGTGCCAGCAGAGCGCGGACAGGGGGATTGCAGCCCCAGCATTTT.

The CDR3 DNA is TGTGCCAGTAGTATCCTGGACAACAATCAGCCCCAGCATTTT. This translates into CASSILDNNQPQHF. The genes are TRBV19 and TRBJ1-5, with a tentative D call TRBD1 (5 bases). Trimming pared 3 bases from V and 3 bases from J, leaving 9 bases between. This CDR3 region has 14 residues. CDR1 and CDR2 from the germline V gene are LNHDA and SQIVND (reference sequence).

The chain uses TRBV9 and TRBJ2-5; possible D gene TRBD2, 7 bases. V lost 3 bases, J lost 3 bases, and 21 bases lay in between. CDR1 and CDR2 (germline): SGDLS, YYNGEE. The CDR3 runs 17 residues. CDR3 sequence: CASSASGGGAIKETQYF. The CDR3, as DNA: TGTGCCAGCAGCGCTAGTGGGGGGGGCGCGATTAAAGAGACCCAGTACTTC.